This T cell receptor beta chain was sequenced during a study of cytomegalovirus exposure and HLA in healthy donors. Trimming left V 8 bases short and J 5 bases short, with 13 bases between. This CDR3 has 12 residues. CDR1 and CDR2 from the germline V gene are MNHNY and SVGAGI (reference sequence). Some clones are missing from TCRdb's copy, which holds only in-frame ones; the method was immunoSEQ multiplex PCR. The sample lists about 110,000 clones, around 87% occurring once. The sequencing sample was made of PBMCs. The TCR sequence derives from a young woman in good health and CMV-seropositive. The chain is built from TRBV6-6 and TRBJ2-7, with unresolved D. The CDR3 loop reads CASLAPSHEQYF. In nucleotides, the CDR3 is TGTGCCAGCTTAGCTCCCAGCCACGAGCAGTACTTC.